The 26 T cell receptor beta chains below were found in one sample sequenced in a study of Ad26.COV2.S vaccination and SARS-CoV-2 variants. TCRdb keeps only in-frame clones here, not all; method: immunoSEQ multiplex PCR. The sample yields 300,000 to 500,000 clones, approximately 91% seen once. Specified treatment: roughly 18 received Ad26.COV2.S at low or high dose, single or two shots; about 5 received placebo; per-sample allocation not given. Samples came from day 63 after the first vaccine or placebo injection. The source material was peripheral blood, sampled in a trial of Ad26.COV2.S vaccine versus placebo. These receptors were taken from a person between 18 and 65 years old who received the Ad26.COV2.S COVID-19 vaccine or a placebo.

V is TRBV7-9 and J is TRBJ1-3; D is uncertain. CDR3 length equals 15 residues. V gave up 5 bases and J gave up 0 bases, with 11 bases separating them. CDR1 and CDR2 (germline): SEHNR, FQNEAQ (reference sequence). CDR3 DNA sequence: TGTGCCAGCAGCCGAGGACGGGACTCTGGAAACACCATATATTTT. Amino acid sequence: CASSRGRDSGNTIYF.

J is TRBJ1-1 and V is TRBV30, with 7 bases fitting TRBD1. The germline V gene has CDR1 GTSNPN and CDR2 SVGIG (reference sequence). This CDR3 contains 12 residues. Trimming removed 7 bases from V and 3 bases from J; junction bases left unmatched: 5. In DNA form, the CDR3 reads TGTGCCTCCTCAGGGGGGGACACTGAAGCTTTCTTT. It codes for CASSGGDTEAFF.

This sequence joins TRBV4-3 and TRBJ1-1, with TRBD1 matching 9 bases. Losses at the gene ends were 7 bases for V and 2 bases for J; bases not matched to a gene: 17. This CDR3 contains 18 residues. The V gene's germline CDR1 is LGHNA and CDR2 YSLEER. The CDR3 here is CASTSFLAGTGFNTEAFF. In DNA, the CDR3 is TGCGCCAGCACCTCTTTTCTTGCCGGGACAGGGTTTAACACTGAAGCTTTCTTT.

This rearrangement joins TRBV10-3 to TRBJ2-7; unclear D gene. The CDR3 has 12 amino acids. The V gene lost 8 bases and the J gene lost 4 bases, with 12 bases spanning the gap. CDR1 is ENHRY and CDR2 is SYGVKD in the germline V gene. The CDR3 is CAISRVGYEQYF. In DNA, the CDR3 is TGTGCCATCTCCCGGGTCGGTTACGAGCAGTACTTC.

V gene TRBV7-2 combines with J gene TRBJ2-3; 8 nucleotides line up with TRBD2. The CDR3 consists of 16 residues. J gave up 4 bases and V 1 base, and 7 bases lay outside the gene matches. The V gene's germline CDR1 is SGHTA and CDR2 FQGNSA. The CDR3 sequence: CASSLGLSGASDTQYF. CDR3 bases: TGTGCCAGCAGCTTAGGTCTTAGCGGGGCATCAGATACGCAGTATTTT.

This clone was observed a handful of times. The chain uses TRBV4-1 and TRBJ1-1, with a possible D match to TRBD1 (5 bases). The CDR3 sequence is 14 residues long. CDR1 is MGHRA, CDR2 YSYEKL, per germline. Trimming took off 1 base at V and 6 bases at J, with 12 bases between the two ends. This CDR3 is CASSQGGPPAEAFF. The CDR3 region has the DNA TGCGCCAGCAGCCAAGGGGGACCTCCAGCTGAAGCTTTCTTT.

The chain is built from TRBV2 and TRBJ1-1; the D gene is possibly TRBD1 (5 bases). There are 13 residues in the CDR3. Germline V CDR1 and CDR2: SNHLY, FYNNEI. The V end lost 0 bases, the J end lost 10 bases, and 12 bases lay between the germline ends. The DNA of the CDR3 is TGTGCCAGCAGTGAAGCGCTTCAGGGCAGAGCTTTCTTT. It codes for CASSEALQGRAFF.

In DNA form, the CDR3 reads TGTGCCAGCAGCTTAGCGGTTAGCGGGGGGGCGGGGCAGTTCTTC. Protein sequence: CASSLAVSGGAGQFF. The chain carries TRBV11-2 and TRBJ2-1, with 11 positions matching TRBD2. The CDR3 consists of 15 residues. Germline V gene sequence: CDR1 SGHAT, CDR2 FQNNGV. Trimming removed 1 base from V and 12 bases from J; junction bases left unmatched: 8.

The rearrangement uses TRBV4-1 and TRBJ2-7, with 9 bases matching TRBD2. Germline-derived CDR1 and CDR2 are MGHRA and YSYEKL. The CDR3 spans 16 residues. With V trimmed by 1 base and J by 6 bases, 10 bases remained unmatched. The CDR3 nucleotides read TGCGCCAGCAGCCAAGTTTTCCTAGCGGGACCTGTCGAGCAGTACTTC. Its protein is CASSQVFLAGPVEQYF.

This clone was recorded a few times. The DNA for the CDR3 is TGTGCCAGCAGCTTAGACCAGGGTGAGCAGTACTTC. It specifies CASSLDQGEQYF. The chain joins TRBV11-2 to TRBJ2-7; D is perhaps TRBD1 (5 bases). In germline, CDR1 is SGHAT, CDR2 FQNNGV. This CDR3 spans 12 amino acids. Trimming removed 0 bases from V and 7 bases from J, with 7 bases in between.

A note on this clone: This specimen includes other DNA sequences encoding the same CDR3. This chain links TRBV3-1 (or the pseudogene TRBV3-2) with TRBJ2-3, with 10 bases lining up with TRBD1. The CDR3 loop spans 15 amino acids. V dropped 0 bases and J dropped 4; count of bases not matched to a gene: 1. Germline lookup yields CDR1 LGHDT and CDR2 YNNKEL (reference sequence). CDR3 region: CASSQDGTGADTQYF. The CDR3 region has the DNA TGTGCCAGCAGCCAAGATGGGACAGGGGCAGATACGCAGTATTTT.

The chain uses TRBV6-5 and TRBJ1-2; 11 bases match TRBD1. The CDR3 runs 14 residues. The germline CDR1 and CDR2 sequences are MNHEY and SVGAGI. Trimming took 2 bases from V and 8 from J; bases not matched to a gene: 4. The CDR3 nucleotides read TGTGCCAGCAGTTACGGACAGGGGGCGGTGGGCTACACCTTC. Its translation: CASSYGQGAVGYTF.

This clone was picked up one time. This chain joins TRBV3-1 (or the pseudogene TRBV3-2) and TRBJ2-3; no clear D. The CDR3 sequence is 11 residues long. Trimming stripped 6 bases from V and 3 bases from J, with 4 bases between. Germline CDR1 reads LGHDT; CDR2 reads YNNKEL (reference sequence). The CDR3 nucleotides read TGTGCCAGCAGGTCGACAGATACGCAGTATTTT. This sequence encodes CASRSTDTQYF.

The J gene is TRBJ2-7, the V gene TRBV18; possibly TRBD2 for D (5 bases). CDR3 length equals 15 residues. V lost 6 bases, J lost 0 bases, and 15 bases lay in between. Looked up from germline, CDR1 is KGHSH and CDR2 is LQKENI. The CDR3 loop is CASSPYEGSSYEQYF. In nucleotides, the CDR3 is TGTGCCAGCTCCCCCTACGAGGGTAGCTCCTACGAGCAGTACTTC.

This clone has a handful of counts. The J gene is TRBJ1-6, the V gene TRBV28; no firm D call. Germline values: CDR1 MDHEN, CDR2 SYDVKM. V lost 3 bases and J lost 5, with 2 bases in between. The CDR3 loop spans 12 amino acids. CDR3 DNA: TGTGCCAGCAGTTTCAATAATTCACCCCTCCACTTT. Protein sequence: CASSFNNSPLHF.

The V gene is TRBV18, the J gene TRBJ1-2; D uncertain. The CDR3 covers 14 residues. Germline CDR1 reads KGHSH; CDR2 reads LQKENI. Trimming took off 5 bases at V and 0 bases at J, with 10 bases between the two ends. In DNA, the CDR3 is TGTGCCAGCTCAGATTTTGGCGCTAACTATGGCTACACCTTC. Amino acid sequence: CASSDFGANYGYTF.

The chain is built from TRBV2 and TRBJ1-1; D ambiguous. Germline CDR1 SNHLY, CDR2 FYNNEI. This CDR3 is 13 amino acids long. Trimming pared 5 bases from V and 0 bases from J, leaving 7 bases between. The CDR3 coding sequence is TGTGCCAGCAGTCCTCTAGTGAACACTGAAGCTTTCTTT. This encodes CASSPLVNTEAFF.

The chain couples TRBV6-5 to TRBJ2-7; 14 bases are a match to TRBD2. The CDR3 runs to 16 residues. Unmatched junction bases numbered 2, after V lost 4 bases and J lost 0 bases. Germline CDR1 MNHEY, CDR2 SVGAGI. CDR3 sequence: CASSSGTSGGSYEQYF. The DNA for the CDR3 is TGTGCCAGCAGTTCCGGGACTAGCGGGGGCTCCTACGAGCAGTACTTC.

The J gene is TRBJ2-5, the V gene TRBV3-1 (or the pseudogene TRBV3-2); 9 nucleotides align to TRBD1. The V and J ends lost 1 base and 2 bases, in that order; junction bases with no gene match: 5. From germline, CDR1 is LGHDT and CDR2 YNNKEL (reference sequence). CDR3 length equals 16 residues. The CDR3, as DNA: TGTGCCAGCAGCCAAGTGGGGACAGGGTATCAAGAGACCCAGTACTTC. Its translation is CASSQVGTGYQETQYF.

The chain employs TRBV19 and TRBJ2-7; 11 bases fit TRBD2. Germline-derived CDR1 and CDR2 are LNHDA and SQIVND (reference sequence). The CDR3 is 17 amino acids. Losses at the gene ends were 1 base for V and 0 bases for J; bases not matched to a gene: 5. CDR3 sequence reads: CASSIGGLAASSYEQYF. As DNA, the CDR3 is TGTGCCAGTAGTATAGGGGGACTAGCGGCGAGCTCCTACGAGCAGTACTTC.

The rearrangement links TRBV5-1 to TRBJ1-5; D possibly corresponds to TRBD1 (5 bases). Germline loops: CDR1 SGHRS, CDR2 YFSETQ. The CDR3 covers 18 residues. The ends were cut back, 4 bases at V and 5 bases at J, with 25 bases in the middle. This chain's CDR3 is CASSPKGSPSEAYQPQHF. CDR3 coding DNA: TGCGCCAGCAGCCCAAAGGGGTCCCCCTCCGAAGCCTATCAGCCCCAGCATTTT.

The chain combines TRBV2 with TRBJ2-1; D call uncertain. CDR3 length equals 13 residues. Trimming stripped 6 bases from V and 0 bases from J, with 6 bases between. Germline V gene data show CDR1 as SNHLY and CDR2 as FYNNEI. The CDR3 is CASSASSYNEQFF. CDR3 nucleotides: TGTGCCAGCAGCGCTAGCTCCTACAATGAGCAGTTCTTC.

The chain carries TRBV7-9 and TRBJ1-6; 7 bases match TRBD1. V dropped 5 bases and J dropped 5; count of bases not matched to a gene: 9. Per germline, CDR1 SEHNR and CDR2 FQNEAQ (reference sequence). The CDR3 contains 16 residues. In DNA form, the CDR3 reads TGTGCCAGCAGCGGCGCCGGGACAGAGGATAATTCACCCCTCCACTTT. As protein: CASSGAGTEDNSPLHF.

This clone was detected only once. The chain is built from TRBV29-1 and TRBJ1-1; tentatively, D is TRBD1 (5 bases). V lost 2 bases to trimming and J lost 0 bases, with 7 bases between them. Germline values: CDR1 SQVTM, CDR2 ANQGSEA. The CDR3 extends over 13 amino acids. CDR3 amino acids: CSVERQLNTEAFF. The CDR3 bases are TGCAGCGTTGAAAGACAGTTGAACACTGAAGCTTTCTTT.

The J gene is TRBJ2-7, the V gene TRBV4-3; possible D gene TRBD1, 6 bases. The V and J ends lost 0 bases and 4 bases respectively, with 13 bases between them. The CDR3 length is 15 residues. CDR1 is LGHNA, CDR2 YSLEER, per germline. Written as DNA, the CDR3 is TGCGCCAGCAGCCAAGAATCTGGGACACCGTACGAGCAGTACTTC. The encoded protein is CASSQESGTPYEQYF.

The chain joins TRBV6-5 to TRBJ2-3; D is uncertain. The CDR3 sequence is 14 residues long. The V end lost 0 bases, the J end lost 4 bases, and 8 bases lay between the germline ends. The germline gives CDR1 MNHEY, CDR2 SVGAGI. CDR3 nucleotides: TGTGCCAGCAGTTACTCGAATACCGCAGATACGCAGTATTTT. It is translated as CASSYSNTADTQYF.